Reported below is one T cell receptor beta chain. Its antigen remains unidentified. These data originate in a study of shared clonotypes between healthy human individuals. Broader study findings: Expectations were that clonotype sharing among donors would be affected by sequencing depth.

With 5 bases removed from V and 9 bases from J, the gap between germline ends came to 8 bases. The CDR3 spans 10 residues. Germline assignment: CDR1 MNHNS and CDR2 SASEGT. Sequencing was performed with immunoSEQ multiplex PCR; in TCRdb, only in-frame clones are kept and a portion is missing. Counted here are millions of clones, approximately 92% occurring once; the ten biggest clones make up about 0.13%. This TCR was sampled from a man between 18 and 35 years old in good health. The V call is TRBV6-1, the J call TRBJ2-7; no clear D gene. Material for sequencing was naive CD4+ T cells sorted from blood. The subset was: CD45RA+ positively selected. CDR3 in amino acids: CASSNIGQYF. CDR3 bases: TGTGCCAGCAGTAACATCGGGCAGTACTTC.